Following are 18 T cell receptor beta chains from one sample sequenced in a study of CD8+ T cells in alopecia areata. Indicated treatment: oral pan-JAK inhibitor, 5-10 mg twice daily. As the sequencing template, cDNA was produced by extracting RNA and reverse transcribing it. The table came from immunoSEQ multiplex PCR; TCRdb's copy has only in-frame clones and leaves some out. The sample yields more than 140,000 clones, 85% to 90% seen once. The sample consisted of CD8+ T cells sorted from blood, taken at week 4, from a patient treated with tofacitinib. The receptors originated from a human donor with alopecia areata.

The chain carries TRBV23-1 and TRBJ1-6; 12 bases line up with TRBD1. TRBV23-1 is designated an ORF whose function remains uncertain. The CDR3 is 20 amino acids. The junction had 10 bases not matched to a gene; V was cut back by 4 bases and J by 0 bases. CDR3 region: CASSPCDGGQGASYNSPLHF. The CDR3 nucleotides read TGCGCCAGCAGTCCTTGTGACGGGGGACAGGGGGCCTCCTATAATTCACCCCTCCACTTT.

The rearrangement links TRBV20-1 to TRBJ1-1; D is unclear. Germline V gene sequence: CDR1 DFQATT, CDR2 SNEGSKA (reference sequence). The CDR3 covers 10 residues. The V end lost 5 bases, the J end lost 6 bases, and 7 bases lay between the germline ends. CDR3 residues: CSAEVPEAFF. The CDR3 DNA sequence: TGCAGTGCTGAGGTCCCTGAAGCTTTCTTT.

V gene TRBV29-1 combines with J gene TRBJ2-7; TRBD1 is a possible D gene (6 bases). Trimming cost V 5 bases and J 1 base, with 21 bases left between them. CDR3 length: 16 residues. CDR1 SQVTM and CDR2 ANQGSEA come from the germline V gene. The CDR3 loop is CSVSRRAGVESYEQYF. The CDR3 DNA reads TGCAGCGTTTCCCGACGGGCAGGGGTAGAGTCCTACGAGCAGTACTTC.

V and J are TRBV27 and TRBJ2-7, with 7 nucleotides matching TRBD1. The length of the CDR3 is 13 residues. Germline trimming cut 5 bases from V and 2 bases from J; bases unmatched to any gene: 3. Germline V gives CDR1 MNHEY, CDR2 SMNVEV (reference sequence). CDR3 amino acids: CASSAGGTYEQYF. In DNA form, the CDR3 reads TGTGCCAGCAGTGCAGGGGGTACCTACGAGCAGTACTTC.

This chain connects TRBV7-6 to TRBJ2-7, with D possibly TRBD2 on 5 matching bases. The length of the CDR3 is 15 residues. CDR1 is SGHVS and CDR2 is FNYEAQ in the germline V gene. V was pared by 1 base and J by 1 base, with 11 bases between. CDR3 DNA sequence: TGTGCCAGCAGCTTAGGGGGTAGCGCGTCCTACGAGCAGTACTTC. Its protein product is CASSLGGSASYEQYF.

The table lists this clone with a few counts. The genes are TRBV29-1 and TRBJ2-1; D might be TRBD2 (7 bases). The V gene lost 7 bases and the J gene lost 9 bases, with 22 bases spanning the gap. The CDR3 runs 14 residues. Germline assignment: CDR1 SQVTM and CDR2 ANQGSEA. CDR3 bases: TGCAGCGCCCGGGAGCTAGGGGGGGGCGTTGAGCAGTTCTTC. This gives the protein CSARELGGGVEQFF.

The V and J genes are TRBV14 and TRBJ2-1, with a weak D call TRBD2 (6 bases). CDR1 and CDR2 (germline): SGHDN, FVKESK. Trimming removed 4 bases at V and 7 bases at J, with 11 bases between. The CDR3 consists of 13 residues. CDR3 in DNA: TGTGCCAGCAGCCGGACGGGGAGGAATGAGCAGTTCTTC. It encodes CASSRTGRNEQFF. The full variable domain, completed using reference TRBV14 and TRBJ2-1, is EAGVTQFPSHSVIEKGQTVTLRCDPISGHDNLYWYRRVMGKEIKFLLHFVKESKQDESGMPNNRFLAERTGGTYSTLKVQPAELEDSGVYFCASSRTGRNEQFFGPGTRLTVL.

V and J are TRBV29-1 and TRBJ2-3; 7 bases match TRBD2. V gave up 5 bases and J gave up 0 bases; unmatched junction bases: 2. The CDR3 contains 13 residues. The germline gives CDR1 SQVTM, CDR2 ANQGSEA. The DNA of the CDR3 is TGCAGCGTTCTAGCGGAAAGCACAGATACGCAGTATTTT. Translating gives CSVLAESTDTQYF.

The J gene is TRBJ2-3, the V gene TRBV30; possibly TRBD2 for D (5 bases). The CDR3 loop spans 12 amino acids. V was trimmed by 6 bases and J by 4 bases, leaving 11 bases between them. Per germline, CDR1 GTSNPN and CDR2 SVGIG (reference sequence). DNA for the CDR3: TGTGCCTGTACCAGGACTGCAGATACGCAGTATTTT. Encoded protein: CACTRTADTQYF.

The CDR3 DNA is TGTGCCAGCAGCCGCGGGGAAAACACCGGGGAGCTGTTTTTT. Its protein product is CASSRGENTGELFF. The chain links TRBV7-9 to TRBJ2-2, with D tentatively TRBD2 (6 bases). CDR3 length equals 14 residues. Trimming cost V 5 bases and J 2 bases, with 9 bases left between them. CDR1 SEHNR and CDR2 FQNEAQ come from the germline V gene (reference sequence).

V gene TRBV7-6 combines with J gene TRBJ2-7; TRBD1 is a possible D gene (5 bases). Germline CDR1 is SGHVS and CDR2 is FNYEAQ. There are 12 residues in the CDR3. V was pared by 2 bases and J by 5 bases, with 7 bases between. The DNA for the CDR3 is TGTGCCAGCAGCTTACCAGGGAACGAGCAGTACTTC. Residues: CASSLPGNEQYF.

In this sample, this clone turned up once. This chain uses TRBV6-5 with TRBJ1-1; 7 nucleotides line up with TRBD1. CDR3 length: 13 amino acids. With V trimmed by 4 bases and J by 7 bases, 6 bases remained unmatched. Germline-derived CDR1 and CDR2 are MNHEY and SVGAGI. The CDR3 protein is CASSLETGNEAFF. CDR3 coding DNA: TGTGCCAGCAGTTTGGAGACAGGGAATGAAGCTTTCTTT.

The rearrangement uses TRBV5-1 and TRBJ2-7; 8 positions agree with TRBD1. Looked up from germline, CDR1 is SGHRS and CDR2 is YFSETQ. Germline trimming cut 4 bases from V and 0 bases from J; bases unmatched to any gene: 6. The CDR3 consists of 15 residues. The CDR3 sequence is CASSTDREPSYEQYF. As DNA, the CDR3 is TGCGCCAGCAGCACGGACAGGGAGCCCTCCTACGAGCAGTACTTC. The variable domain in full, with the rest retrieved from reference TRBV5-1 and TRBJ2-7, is KAGVTQTPRYLIKTRGQQVTLSCSPISGHRSVSWYQQTPGQGLQFLFEYFSETQRNKGNFPGRFSGRQFSNSRSEMNVSTLELGDSALYLCASSTDREPSYEQYFGPGTRLTVT.

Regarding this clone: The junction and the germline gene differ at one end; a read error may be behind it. The CDR3 loop reads CASSSSGDSTDTQYF. CDR3 nucleotide sequence: TGTGCTAGCAGCTCCTCCGGGGACAGCACAGATACGCAGTATTTT. This chain uses TRBV7-7 with TRBJ2-3, with D perhaps TRBD1 or TRBD2 (5 bases each). Germline CDR1 is SSHAT and CDR2 is FNYEAQ (reference sequence). This CDR3 region has 15 residues.

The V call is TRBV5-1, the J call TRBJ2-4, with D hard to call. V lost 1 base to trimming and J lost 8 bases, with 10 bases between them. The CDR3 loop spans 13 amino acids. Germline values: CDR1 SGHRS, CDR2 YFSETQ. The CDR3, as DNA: TGCGCCAGCAGCTTGATAGGGTCGGACATTCAGTACTTC. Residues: CASSLIGSDIQYF.

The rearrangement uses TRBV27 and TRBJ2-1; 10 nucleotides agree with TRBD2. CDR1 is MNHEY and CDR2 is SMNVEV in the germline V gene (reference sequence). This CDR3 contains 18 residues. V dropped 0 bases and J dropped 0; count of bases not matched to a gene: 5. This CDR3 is CASSLSSLAGVSYNEQFF. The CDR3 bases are TGTGCCAGCAGTTTATCCTCCCTAGCGGGGGTCTCCTACAATGAGCAGTTCTTC.

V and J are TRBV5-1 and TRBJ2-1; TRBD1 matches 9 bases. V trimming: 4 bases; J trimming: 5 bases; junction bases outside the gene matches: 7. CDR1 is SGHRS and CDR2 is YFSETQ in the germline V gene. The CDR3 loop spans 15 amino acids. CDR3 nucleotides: TGCGCCAGCAGCCGCACGGGACAGGGAAACAATGAGCAGTTCTTC. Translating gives CASSRTGQGNNEQFF. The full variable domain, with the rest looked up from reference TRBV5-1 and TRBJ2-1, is KAGVTQTPRYLIKTRGQQVTLSCSPISGHRSVSWYQQTPGQGLQFLFEYFSETQRNKGNFPGRFSGRQFSNSRSEMNVSTLELGDSALYLCASSRTGQGNNEQFFGPGTRLTVL.

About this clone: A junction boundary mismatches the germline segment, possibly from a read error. CDR3 sequence: CASTSGQGKF. DNA for the CDR3: TGTGCCAGCACCTCGGGACAGGGCAAGTTC. This chain uses TRBV2 with TRBJ2-7; TRBD1 agrees at 9 bases. CDR1 is SNHLY, CDR2 FYNNEI, per germline. The CDR3 consists of 10 residues. Complete variable domain (other parts from reference TRBV2 and TRBJ2-7): EPEVTQTPSHQVTQMGQEVILRCVPISNHLYFYWYRQILGQKVEFLVSFYNNEISEKSEIFDDQFSVERPDGSNFTLKIRSTKLEDSAMYFCASTSGQGKFGPGTRLTVT.